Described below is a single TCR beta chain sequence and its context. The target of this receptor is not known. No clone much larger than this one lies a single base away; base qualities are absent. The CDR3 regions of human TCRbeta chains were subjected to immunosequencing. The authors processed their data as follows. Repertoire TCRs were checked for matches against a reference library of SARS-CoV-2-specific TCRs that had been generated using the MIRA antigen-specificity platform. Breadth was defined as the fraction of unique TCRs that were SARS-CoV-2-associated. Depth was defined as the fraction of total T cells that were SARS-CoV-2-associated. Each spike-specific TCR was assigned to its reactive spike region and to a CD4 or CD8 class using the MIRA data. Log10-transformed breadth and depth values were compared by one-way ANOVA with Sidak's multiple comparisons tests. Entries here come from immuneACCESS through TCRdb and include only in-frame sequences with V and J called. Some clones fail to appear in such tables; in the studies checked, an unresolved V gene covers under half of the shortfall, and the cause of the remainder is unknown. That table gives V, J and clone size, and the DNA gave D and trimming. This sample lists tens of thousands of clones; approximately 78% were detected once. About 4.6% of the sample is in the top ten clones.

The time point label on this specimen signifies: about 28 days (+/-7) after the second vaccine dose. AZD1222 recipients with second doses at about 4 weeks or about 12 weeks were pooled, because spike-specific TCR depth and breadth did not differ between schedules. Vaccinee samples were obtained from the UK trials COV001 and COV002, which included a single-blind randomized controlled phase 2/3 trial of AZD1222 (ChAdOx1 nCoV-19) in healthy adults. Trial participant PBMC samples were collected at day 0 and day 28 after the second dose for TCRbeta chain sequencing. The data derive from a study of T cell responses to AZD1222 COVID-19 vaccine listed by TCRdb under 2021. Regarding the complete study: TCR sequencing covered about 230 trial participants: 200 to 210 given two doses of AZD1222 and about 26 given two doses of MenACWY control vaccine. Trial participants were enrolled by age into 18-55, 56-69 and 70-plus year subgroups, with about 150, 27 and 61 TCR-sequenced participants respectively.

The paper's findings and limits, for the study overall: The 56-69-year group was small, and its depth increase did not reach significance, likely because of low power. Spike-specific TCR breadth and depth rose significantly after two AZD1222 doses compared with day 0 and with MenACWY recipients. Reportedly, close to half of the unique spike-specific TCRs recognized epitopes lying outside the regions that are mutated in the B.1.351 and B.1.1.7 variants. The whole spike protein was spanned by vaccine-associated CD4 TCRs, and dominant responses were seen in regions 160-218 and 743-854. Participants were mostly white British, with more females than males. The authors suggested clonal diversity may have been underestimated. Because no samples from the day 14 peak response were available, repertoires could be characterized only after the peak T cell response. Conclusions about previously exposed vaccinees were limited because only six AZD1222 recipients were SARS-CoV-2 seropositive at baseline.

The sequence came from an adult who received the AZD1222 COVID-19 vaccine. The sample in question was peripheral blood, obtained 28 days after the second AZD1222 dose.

The DNA is TGTGCCATCAGTGAGCGTGGAGGAGGCGGTACTGAAGCTTTCTTT. Protein translation: CAISERGGGGTEAFF. In this chain, TRBV10-3 is recombined with TRBJ1-1, with an unclear D gene assignment. Sequences ENHRY (CDR1) and SYGVKD (CDR2) are obtained from the germline V gene. The CDR3 spans 15 residues, from the cysteine through the phenylalanine. Left in the record is the CDR3 DNA by itself, 45 bases read in frame from the first base. Trimming costs V 2 bases and J 5 bases, and their ends lie 15 bases apart.